The entry that follows covers one T cell receptor (beta chain) sequence. The entry originates in a study of T cells in Graves' hyperthyroidism and ophthalmopathy. TCR beta CDR3 sequences were amplified from RNA transcripts. During a first-round RT-PCR of the TCR CDR3, the HTBI primer set was used. One entry per CDR3 protein, called by TCRdb with MiXCR from the multiplex PCR reads. Of 560,000 or so distinct CDR3 sequences listed, around 20% were seen once; the top ten hold about 50%. Per the germline V gene, CDR1 is SGDLS and CDR2 is YYNGEE. The V gene end was trimmed by 4 bases and the J gene end by 1 base; junction bases not matched to a gene: 3. The CDR3 has 15 residues.

This TCR came from a man aged 35-49 years with Graves' ophthalmopathy. V usage is TRBV9 and J usage is TRBJ2-3, with 10 positions matching TRBD2. Sequenced: blood. CDR3 nucleotides: TGTGCCAGCAGCACTAGCGGGGTCCGCACAGATACGCAGTATTTT. Its protein is CASSTSGVRTDTQYF.